This T cell receptor beta chain was sequenced during a study of blood T cell repertoires in COVID-19. Across the whole study: The origin of the acute and convalescent COVID-19 samples was the United States, Italy and Spain. PBMCs, B-cell-depleted T cells, or T cells provided the cDNA or gDNA that made up the material.

Only a few counts were recorded for this clone. The authors' processing: Counts of nucleated cells, estimated from reference gene primer amplification, were obtained. TCRdb's copy holds only in-frame clones and misses some; the assay was immunoSEQ multiplex PCR. V and J calls plus clone size are reproduced from that table; the DNA served to infer D and trimming. Here the sample spans around 180,000 clones, less than 85% being singletons. The length of the CDR3 is 17 residues. Germline lookup yields CDR1 SGHAT and CDR2 FQNNGV. The trim removed 2 bases at V and 6 bases at J, leaving 6 bases unmatched. The rearrangement joins TRBV11-2 to TRBJ2-3; 15 bases match TRBD2. Sequencing input: peripheral blood. The TCR was taken from a woman of 80 years or more with acute or convalescent COVID-19. The CDR3 DNA reads TGTGCCAGCAGCTTATTGGGGACTAGCGGGAGGAGGGATACGCAGTATTTT. Residues: CASSLLGTSGRRDTQYF. Combining the CDR3 with reference TRBV11-2 and TRBJ2-3 gives the whole variable domain EAGVAQSPRYKIIEKRQSVAFWCNPISGHATLYWYQQILGQGPKLLIQFQNNGVVDDSQLPKDRFSAERLKGVDSTLKIQPAKLEDSAVYLCASSLLGTSGRRDTQYFGPGTRLTVL.